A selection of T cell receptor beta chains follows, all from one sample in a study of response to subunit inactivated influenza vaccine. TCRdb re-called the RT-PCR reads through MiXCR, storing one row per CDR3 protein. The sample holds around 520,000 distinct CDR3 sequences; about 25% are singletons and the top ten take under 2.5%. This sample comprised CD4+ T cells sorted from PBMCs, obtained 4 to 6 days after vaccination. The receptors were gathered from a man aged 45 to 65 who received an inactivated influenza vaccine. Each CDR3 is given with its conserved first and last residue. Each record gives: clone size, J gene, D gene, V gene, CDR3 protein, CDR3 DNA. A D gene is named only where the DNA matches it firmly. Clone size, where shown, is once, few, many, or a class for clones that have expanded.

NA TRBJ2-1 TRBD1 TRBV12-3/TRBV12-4 CASRATGGNNEQFF TGTGCCAGCAGGGCAACAGGGGGAAACAATGAGCAGTTCTTC
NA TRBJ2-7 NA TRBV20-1 CSAQIWRGPRYEQYF TGCAGTGCTCAAATTTGGCGGGGCCCTCGGTACGAGCAGTACTTC
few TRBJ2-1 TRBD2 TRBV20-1 CRATRGGTSDSYNEQFF TGCAGGGCTACCAGGGGCGGGACTAGCGACTCCTACAATGAGCAGTTCTTC
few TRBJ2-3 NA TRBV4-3 CASSQERRMGTDTQYF TGCGCCAGCAGCCAAGAAAGGAGGATGGGCACAGATACGCAGTATTTT
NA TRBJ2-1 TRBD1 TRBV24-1 CATSDPGGQGAVEQFF TGTGCCACCAGTGATCCGGGAGGACAGGGGGCGGTTGAGCAGTTCTTC
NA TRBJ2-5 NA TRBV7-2 CASSRGQSETQYF TGTGCCAGCAGCCGCGGACAGTCAGAGACCCAGTACTTC
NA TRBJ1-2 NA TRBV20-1 CSANYRGIRGYTF TGCAGTGCTAATTACCGAGGGATCCGCGGCTACACCTTC
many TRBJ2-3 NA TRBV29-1 CSDARDPTDTQYF TGCAGCGACGCCAGGGACCCCACAGATACGCAGTATTTT
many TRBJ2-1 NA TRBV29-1 CSVLPGKVREQFF TGCAGCGTTCTTCCGGGTAAGGTTCGGGAGCAGTTCTTC
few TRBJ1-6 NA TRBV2 CASSEEAVYNSPLHF TGTGCCAGCAGTGAAGAGGCGGTTTATAATTCACCCCTCCACTTT
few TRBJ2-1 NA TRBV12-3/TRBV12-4 CASSQNRGWDEQFF TGTGCCAGCAGTCAAAACCGGGGTTGGGATGAGCAGTTCTTC
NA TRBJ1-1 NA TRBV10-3 CAISERGGGNTEAFF TGTGCCATCAGTGAACGTGGTGGCGGAAACACTGAAGCTTTCTTT
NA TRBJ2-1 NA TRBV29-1 CSVASSARNNEQFF TGCAGCGTTGCCTCCAGCGCCAGGAACAATGAGCAGTTCTTC
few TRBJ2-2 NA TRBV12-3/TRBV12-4 CASSPPKRTVNTGELFF TGTGCCAGCAGCCCCCCTAAAAGGACGGTAAACACCGGGGAGCTGTTTTTT
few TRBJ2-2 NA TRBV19 CASTRGVNTGELFF TGTGCCAGTACCCGAGGCGTGAACACCGGGGAGCTGTTTTTT